The 2 T cell receptor beta chains reported below all come from one sample, sequenced in a study of T cell responses to AZD1222 COVID-19 vaccine. Only in-frame clones appear in the TCRdb table, and some are missing; sequencing was by immunoSEQ multiplex PCR. This table has roughly 30,000 clones, 75% to 80% appearing once. The input for sequencing was peripheral blood, taken 28 days after the second AZD1222 dose. The receptors originated from an adult who received the AZD1222 COVID-19 vaccine.

V is TRBV6-5 and J is TRBJ1-5; TRBD1 matches at 9 bases. Germline V lookup: CDR1 MNHEY, CDR2 SVGAGI. With 6 bases clipped from V and 4 bases from J, the junction kept 4 bases outside the gene matches. The CDR3 has 14 amino acids. The CDR3 nucleotides are TGTGCCAGCAGAACAGGGGGCCCAAATCAGCCCCAGCATTTT. Protein: CASRTGGPNQPQHF.

This clone showed up just a few times. The chain combines TRBV7-2 with TRBJ2-1; D is possibly TRBD2 (5 bases). CDR3 size: 15 residues. V lost 5 bases, J lost 12 bases, and 23 bases lay in between. Per the germline V gene, CDR1 is SGHTA and CDR2 is FQGNSA. As DNA, the CDR3 is TGTGCCAGCAGCAAGCACCGGGATCCTGCCTTAGGGCAGTTCTTC. Amino acids: CASSKHRDPALGQFF.